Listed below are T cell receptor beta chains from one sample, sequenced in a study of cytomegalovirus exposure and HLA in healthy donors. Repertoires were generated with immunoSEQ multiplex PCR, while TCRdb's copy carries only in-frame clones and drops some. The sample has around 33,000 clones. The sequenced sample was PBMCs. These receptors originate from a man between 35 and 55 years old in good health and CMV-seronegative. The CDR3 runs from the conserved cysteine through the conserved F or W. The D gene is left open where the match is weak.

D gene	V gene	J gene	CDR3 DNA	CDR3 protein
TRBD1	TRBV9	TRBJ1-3	TGTGCCAGCAGAGGACAGGGTTCTGGAAACACCATATATTTT	CASRGQGSGNTIYF
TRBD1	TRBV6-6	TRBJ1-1	TGTGCCAGCAGTTACGGGGGACAGGGGAACACTGAAGCTTTCTTT	CASSYGGQGNTEAFF
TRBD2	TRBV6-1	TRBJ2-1	TGTGCCACCCAACCCGGGACTAGCGGCTACAATGAGCAGTTCTTC	CATQPGTSGYNEQFF
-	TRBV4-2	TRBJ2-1	TGTGCCAGCAGCCAAGAGGGAGGCTCCGACAATGAGCAGTTCTTC	CASSQEGGSDNEQFF
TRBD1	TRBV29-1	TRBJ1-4	TGCAGCGTTAGAGACAGGGAAACTAATGAAAAACTGTTTTTT	CSVRDRETNEKLFF
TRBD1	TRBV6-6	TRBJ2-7	TGTGCCAGCAGTCCAGGGACAGGCCGCTCCTACGAGCAGTACTTC	CASSPGTGRSYEQYF
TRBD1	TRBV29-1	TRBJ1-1	TGCAGCGTTGCAGGGGGTGGATGGACTGAAGCTTTCTTT	CSVAGGGWTEAFF
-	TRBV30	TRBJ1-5	TGTGCCTGGAGTCAGGACAGTAATCAGCCCCAGCATTTT	CAWSQDSNQPQHF
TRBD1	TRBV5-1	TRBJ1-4	TGCGCCAGCACCCAGGGGGATGGGGAAAAACTGTTTTTT	CASTQGDGEKLFF
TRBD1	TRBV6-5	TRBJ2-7	TGTGCCAGCAGTTACCGGGGACAGGGGGCTTACGAGCAGTACTTC	CASSYRGQGAYEQYF
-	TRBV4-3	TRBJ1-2	TGCGCCAGCAGCCAAGATCGAGGGTTCTACACCTTC	CASSQDRGFYTF
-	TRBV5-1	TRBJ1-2	TGCGCCAGCAGCTTGGGTGACAGAGCGGGCACCTTC	CASSLGDRAGTF
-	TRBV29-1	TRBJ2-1	TGCAGCGTTGGGCACAATGAGCAGTTCTTC	CSVGHNEQFF
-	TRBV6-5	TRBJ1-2	TGTGCCAGCAGTTACCGCCGGGGGGGACACGGTTATGGCTACACCTTC	CASSYRRGGHGYGYTF
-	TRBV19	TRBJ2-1	TGTGCCAGTAGTATAGGGAACACTGCGGGTCCTCGGCAGTTCTTC	CASSIGNTAGPRQFF
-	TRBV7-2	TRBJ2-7	TGTGCCAGCAGCGCCCGAGCTAGCGTCAACGAGCAGTACTTC	CASSARASVNEQYF